This entry lists 12 T cell receptor beta chains sequenced from one sample in a study of cytomegalovirus exposure and HLA in healthy donors. PCR involved 60 Vbeta and 13 Jbeta primers. Using immunoSEQ multiplex PCR, the repertoire was profiled, and TCRdb retains in-frame clones only, with some absent. The sample yields about 94,000 clones, roughly 75% seen once. Sequenced material: PBMCs. These receptors all come from a woman aged 55 to 70 in good health and CMV-seronegative.

This clone was recorded a few times. This chain joins TRBV7-9 and TRBJ1-1, with 8 bases identical to TRBD1. The ends lost 4 bases at V and 9 bases at J; junction bases unmatched: 4. Germline V gene data show CDR1 as SEHNR and CDR2 as FQNEAQ (reference sequence). This CDR3 has 12 residues. The CDR3, as DNA: TGTGCCAGCAGCTCCCGGACAGGGAAAGCTTTCTTT. This encodes CASSSRTGKAFF.

V is TRBV5-1 and J is TRBJ1-2; 11 bases fit TRBD1. The CDR3 covers 14 residues. V was clipped by 4 bases and J by 4 bases; unmatched bases: 3. Germline V lookup: CDR1 SGHRS, CDR2 YFSETQ. The CDR3 region has the DNA TGCGCCAGCAGCGAGGGACAGGGGGGCTATGGCTACACCTTC. It yields the protein CASSEGQGGYGYTF.

V gene TRBV5-1 combines with J gene TRBJ1-4; the match to TRBD1 covers 8 bases. Germline CDR1 is SGHRS and CDR2 is YFSETQ. The CDR3 runs to 15 residues. Trimming cost V 4 bases and J 5 bases; bases outside gene matches: 7. CDR3 residues: CASSGQGASNEKLFF. The CDR3 bases are TGCGCCAGCAGCGGGCAGGGGGCGAGCAATGAAAAACTGTTTTTT.

The chain recombines TRBV29-1 with TRBJ2-5; 8 bases agree with TRBD1. Germline V gene sequence: CDR1 SQVTM, CDR2 ANQGSEA. The CDR3 has 14 residues. J was trimmed by 1 base and V by 4 bases; bases with no gene match: 5. In nucleotides, the CDR3 is TGCAGCGTTGGAATCGGGACAGGCCAAGAGACCCAGTACTTC. The encoded protein is CSVGIGTGQETQYF.

J is TRBJ2-2 and V is TRBV7-2, with D possibly being TRBD2 (6 bases). The CDR3 length is 14 residues. CDR1 and CDR2 (germline): SGHTA, FQGNSA. V lost 2 bases and J 9 bases, leaving 13 bases between the germline ends. CDR3 region: CASSLQGGVWELFF. CDR3 in DNA: TGTGCCAGCAGCTTACAGGGAGGAGTTTGGGAGCTGTTTTTT.

V usage is TRBV6-6 and J usage is TRBJ2-7; possible D gene TRBD1, 6 bases. Germline V gene data show CDR1 as MNHNY and CDR2 as SVGAGI (reference sequence). Trimming shortened V by 2 bases and J by 3 bases, and 17 bases separated the two germline ends. This CDR3 contains 16 residues. The DNA for the CDR3 is TGTGCCAGCAGTTACGGTGTCAGGGGTCCTCGCTACGAGCAGTACTTC. It translates to CASSYGVRGPRYEQYF.

The chain combines TRBV2 with TRBJ1-2; D is possibly TRBD1 (6 bases). CDR1 SNHLY and CDR2 FYNNEI come from the germline V gene. There are 12 residues in the CDR3. Trimming stripped 4 bases from V and 11 bases from J, with 14 bases between. This CDR3 is CASSGGGRGYTF. CDR3 DNA sequence: TGTGCCAGCAGTGGCGGGGGGCGTGGATACACCTTC.

This clone has only a few counts. The chain couples TRBV25-1 to TRBJ1-6; the match to TRBD1 covers 7 bases. The CDR3 runs to 15 residues. V dropped 3 bases and J dropped 10; count of bases not matched to a gene: 9. CDR1 and CDR2 (germline): MGHDK, SYGVNS. The CDR3 sequence is CASSDITGVSSPLHF. Here the CDR3 DNA reads TGTGCCAGCAGTGATATCACAGGGGTATCCTCACCCCTCCACTTT.

The V gene is TRBV6-5, the J gene TRBJ2-5; D is undetermined. The germline gives CDR1 MNHEY, CDR2 SVGAGI. Trimming took off 0 bases at V and 5 bases at J, with 16 bases between the two ends. This CDR3 comprises 16 residues. As DNA, the CDR3 is TGTGCCAGCAGTTACTCGAGAGCCCCGACCGGGGAGACCCAGTACTTC. This encodes CASSYSRAPTGETQYF.

V is TRBV6-5 and J is TRBJ1-1; 12 bases fit TRBD1. This CDR3 has 15 amino acids. V gave up 7 bases and J gave up 0 bases; unmatched junction bases: 3. Germline values: CDR1 MNHEY, CDR2 SVGAGI. The CDR3 nucleotides are TGTGCCAGCAAAGGGGACAGGGGGCTGAACACTGAAGCTTTCTTT. Amino acid sequence: CASKGDRGLNTEAFF.

J is TRBJ1-4 and V is TRBV30; D gene ambiguous. V was shortened by 0 bases and J by 2 bases, with 4 bases between the two germline ends. This CDR3 region has 13 residues. CDR1 is GTSNPN, CDR2 SVGIG, per germline (reference sequence). The CDR3 here is CAWSVITNEKLFF. CDR3 DNA: TGTGCCTGGAGTGTTATTACTAATGAAAAACTGTTTTTT.

This clone was seen once. The J gene is TRBJ1-4, the V gene TRBV28; D unclear. Germline-derived CDR1 and CDR2 are MDHEN and SYDVKM. CDR3 length equals 15 residues. Trimming shortened V by 5 bases and J by 7 bases, and 17 bases separated the two germline ends. CDR3 protein: CASSIALGNGEKLFF. The CDR3 DNA reads as TGTGCCAGCAGTATAGCACTCGGGAACGGTGAAAAACTGTTTTTT. Filled out from reference TRBV28 and TRBJ1-4, the complete variable domain reads DVKVTQSSRYLVKRTGEKVFLECVQDMDHENMFWYRQDPGLGLRLIYFSYDVKMKEKGDIPEGYSVSREKKERFSLILESASTNQTSMYLCASSIALGNGEKLFFGSGTQLSVL.